Shown below are 32 T cell receptor beta chains from a single sample sequenced in a study of vaccination and CD4 T cells after COVID-19. The sample's treatment: approximately 11-day PBMC culture with coronavirus spike peptide pools or control peptides (ViraFEST assay). The antigens for these receptors are not known. Oncomine TCR Beta short-read sequencing was applied to DNA from cultured CD4+ T cells. TCRdb reprocessed the PCR reads with MiXCR, giving one entry per CDR3 protein. Found here are several thousand distinct CDR3 sequences, less than 60% of them singletons; the top ten hold 30% to 35%. The sequencing input was CD4+ T cells from blood, cultured in vitro. The receptors shown here come from a human donor who had recovered from COVID-19.

This chain uses TRBV7-9 with TRBJ2-3; D gene ambiguous. CDR3 length: 12 amino acids. Germline CDR1 SEHNR, CDR2 FQNEAQ (reference sequence). With 5 bases removed from V and 5 bases from J, the gap between germline ends came to 8 bases. In DNA form, the CDR3 reads TGTGCCAGCAGCCTGGTAGGAGATACGCAGTATTTT. Translation: CASSLVGDTQYF. The complete variable domain, with remaining parts taken from reference TRBV7-9 and TRBJ2-3, reads DTGVSQNPRHKITKRGQNVTFRCDPISEHNRLYWYRQTLGQGPEFLTYFQNEAQLEKSRLLSDRFSAERPKGSFSTLEIQRTEQGDSAMYLCASSLVGDTQYFGPGTRLTVL.

The genes are TRBV9 and TRBJ2-3; the match to TRBD2 covers 12 bases. The junction had 11 bases not matched to a gene; V was cut back by 4 bases and J by 2 bases. The CDR3 sequence is 18 residues long. The germline V gene has CDR1 SGDLS and CDR2 YYNGEE. The DNA for the CDR3 is TGTGCCAGCAGCCGAACTCTAGCGGGGGGGCGCAACACAGATACGCAGTATTTT. Translation: CASSRTLAGGRNTDTQYF.

This chain links TRBV10-2 with TRBJ1-2; D call uncertain. Trimming cost V 0 bases and J 10 bases, with 21 bases left between them. This CDR3 region has 16 residues. Per the germline V gene, CDR1 is WSHSY and CDR2 is SAAADI. The CDR3 DNA reads TGCGCCAGCAGTGAGTCCCTTTCGCGGTGGACGGAGTACTACACCTTC. This codes for CASSESLSRWTEYYTF.

The chain carries TRBV20-1 and TRBJ2-7; D uncertain. Germline-derived CDR1 and CDR2 are DFQATT and SNEGSKA (reference sequence). The ends were cut back, 2 bases at V and 3 bases at J, with 5 bases in the middle. The CDR3 contains 11 residues. DNA of the CDR3: TGCAGTGCTAGATATTTCTACGAGCAGTACTTC. Residues: CSARYFYEQYF.

This clonotype occurred a few times. The chain carries TRBV20-1 and TRBJ1-4, with 7 positions matching TRBD1. The length of the CDR3 is 14 residues. Germline trimming cut 6 bases from V and 7 bases from J; bases unmatched to any gene: 11. Germline values: CDR1 DFQATT, CDR2 SNEGSKA (reference sequence). CDR3 DNA: TGCAGTGCCTGTTCCCGACAGGGCGGTGAAAAACTGTTTTTT. It yields the protein CSACSRQGGEKLFF.

This clonotype has just a few counts. The rearrangement joins TRBV24-1 to TRBJ1-1; D perhaps matches TRBD1 (5 bases). This CDR3 has 13 amino acids. Looked up from germline, CDR1 is KGHDR and CDR2 is SFDVKD. V lost 3 bases, J lost 4 bases, and 8 bases lay in between. Written as DNA, the CDR3 is TGTGCCACCAGTGATGGGGGGGGCACTGAAGCTTTCTTT. Amino acids: CATSDGGGTEAFF.

The chain combines TRBV7-8 with TRBJ1-2; D is unclear. Per the germline V gene, CDR1 is SGHVS and CDR2 is FQNEAQ. This CDR3 spans 14 amino acids. V was trimmed by 0 bases and J by 9 bases, leaving 14 bases between them. CDR3 sequence (DNA): TGTGCCAGCAGCTTAGCTGGCCACTATGTTAGCTACACCTTC. It translates to CASSLAGHYVSYTF.

This clonotype was detected only a few times. V usage is TRBV19 and J usage is TRBJ2-2, with a possible D match to TRBD1 (6 bases). V dropped 4 bases and J dropped 1 base, with 7 bases sitting between them. The CDR3 loop spans 14 amino acids. Germline V gene sequence: CDR1 LNHDA, CDR2 SQIVND (reference sequence). The CDR3 nucleotides read TGTGCCAGTAGTACGACAGGGAACACCGGGGAGCTGTTTTTT. Its translation is CASSTTGNTGELFF.

This clonotype turned up a few times. The chain uses TRBV2 and TRBJ2-3; tentative D call: TRBD1 (5 bases). CDR3 length equals 11 residues. The V gene lost 9 bases and the J gene lost 3 bases, with 7 bases spanning the gap. CDR1 and CDR2 (germline): SNHLY, FYNNEI. Here the CDR3 reads CARGLTDTQYF. The CDR3 DNA sequence: TGTGCCAGGGGGCTAACAGATACGCAGTATTTT. Full variable domain (outside the CDR3, taken from reference TRBV2 and TRBJ2-3): EPEVTQTPSHQVTQMGQEVILRCVPISNHLYFYWYRQILGQKVEFLVSFYNNEISEKSEIFDDQFSVERPDGSNFTLKIRSTKLEDSAMYFCARGLTDTQYFGPGTRLTVL.

This clonotype showed up just a few times. The V gene is TRBV7-8, the J gene TRBJ1-5, with TRBD1 matching over 7 bases. Germline V gives CDR1 SGHVS, CDR2 FQNEAQ. CDR3 length: 15 amino acids. After removal of 5 bases from V and 7 bases from J, the junction contained 11 bases not matched to a gene. As DNA, the CDR3 is TGTGCCAGCAGCCGCGACAGGGAAAAATACCAGCCCCAGCATTTT. This encodes CASSRDREKYQPQHF.

The CDR3 DNA follows: TGTGCCAGCAGTTTAGGAAGGACTGGACCGGGCACTGAAGCTTTCTTT. Its protein is CASSLGRTGPGTEAFF. V and J are TRBV28 and TRBJ1-1; no clear D gene. This CDR3 has 16 residues. Germline CDR1 MDHEN, CDR2 SYDVKM. Trimming took 2 bases from V and 4 from J, leaving 17 bases between them.

This clonotype was picked up a small number of times. J is TRBJ1-1 and V is TRBV12-3 or TRBV12-4, with TRBD1 as a possible D gene (5 bases). The length of the CDR3 is 14 residues. The V and J ends lost 2 bases and 5 bases respectively, with 12 bases between them. The CDR3 coding sequence is TGTGCCAGCAGTTTATTGGGGGGGGTGACTGAAGCTTTCTTT. It yields the protein CASSLLGGVTEAFF.

This clonotype was counted only a few times. The chain uses TRBV2 and TRBJ1-6, with D hard to call. CDR1 and CDR2 (germline): SNHLY, FYNNEI. The CDR3 has 15 amino acids. Between the trimmed V and J ends, which lost 6 bases and 7 bases, there was a span of 16 bases. CDR3 sequence (DNA): TGTGCCAGCAGGGAGGGTACATCTGAGAATTCACCCCTCCACTTT. Its protein is CASREGTSENSPLHF. Supplemented by reference TRBV2 and TRBJ1-6, the full variable domain reads EPEVTQTPSHQVTQMGQEVILRCVPISNHLYFYWYRQILGQKVEFLVSFYNNEISEKSEIFDDQFSVERPDGSNFTLKIRSTKLEDSAMYFCASREGTSENSPLHFGNGTRLTVT.

The rearrangement uses TRBV7-9 and TRBJ1-1; D perhaps matches TRBD1 (5 bases). Germline CDR1 SEHNR, CDR2 FQNEAQ (reference sequence). With 4 bases removed from V and 3 bases from J, the gap between germline ends came to 9 bases. This CDR3 region has 13 residues. The CDR3 reads CASSYRRYTEAFF. The CDR3 DNA reads TGTGCCAGCAGCTACAGGAGGTACACTGAAGCTTTCTTT.

This clonotype is categorized as medium-sized. The J gene is TRBJ1-1, the V gene TRBV19, with D hard to call. V lost 7 bases, J lost 5 bases, and 14 bases lay in between. This CDR3 has 13 residues. Germline loops: CDR1 LNHDA, CDR2 SQIVND (reference sequence). CDR3 residues: CASTPSVRTEAFF. The CDR3 DNA follows: TGTGCCAGTACCCCAAGCGTTAGGACTGAAGCTTTCTTT.

This chain connects TRBV7-2 to TRBJ2-7; D possibly corresponds to TRBD2 (5 bases). Germline lookup yields CDR1 SGHTA and CDR2 FQGNSA. The CDR3 has 12 residues. The germline V and J ends were trimmed by 4 bases and 9 bases, with 13 bases remaining between them. CDR3 DNA sequence: TGTGCCAGCAGCTCTGAGGGTTTCGGGCAGTACTTC. It codes for CASSSEGFGQYF.

The V gene is TRBV7-2, the J gene TRBJ2-5, with 8 bases identical to TRBD1. CDR3 length: 15 amino acids. Trimming took 4 bases from V and 4 from J; bases not matched to a gene: 8. Germline V gene lookup returns CDR1 SGHTA and CDR2 FQGNSA. The CDR3 is CASSYGQGWGETQYF. The CDR3 nucleotides are TGTGCCAGCAGCTACGGACAGGGCTGGGGAGAGACCCAGTACTTC.

The CDR3 DNA sequence: TGTGCCAGCAGCCCAACCGGAGGAATCGGGGAGACCCAGTACTTC. Translated: CASSPTGGIGETQYF. The gene calls are TRBV7-3 and TRBJ2-5; TRBD2 might be the D (5 bases). Trimming cost V 5 bases and J 5 bases, with 18 bases left between them. CDR1 and CDR2 (germline): SGHTA, FQGTGA. The CDR3 totals 15 residues.

Note on this clonotype: Given a much more abundant clone one base away, this may be a read error. The chain links TRBV27 to TRBJ1-1, with D perhaps matching TRBD1 (6 bases). Trimming took 1 base from V and 6 from J, leaving 12 bases between them. Germline assignment: CDR1 MNHEY and CDR2 SMNVEV (reference sequence). The CDR3 runs 14 residues. The CDR3 bases are TGTGCCAGCAGTTTATTTGGGACAAACGCTGAAGCTTTCTTT. This gives the protein CASSLFGTNAEAFF.

In its sample, this clonotype was seen a few times. This chain joins TRBV7-2 and TRBJ1-1, with 7 bases identical to TRBD1. The V gene's germline CDR1 is SGHTA and CDR2 FQGNSA. The trim removed 5 bases at V and 10 bases at J, leaving 7 bases unmatched. The CDR3 contains 12 residues. The CDR3: CASSPEGAGAFF. DNA for the CDR3: TGTGCCAGCAGCCCCGAGGGGGCTGGAGCTTTCTTT.

V is TRBV7-2 and J is TRBJ2-7, with D perhaps matching TRBD1 (7 bases). This CDR3 is built from 15 residues. The germline gives CDR1 SGHTA, CDR2 FQGNSA. Between the trimmed V and J ends, which lost 3 bases and 6 bases, there was a span of 18 bases. Here the CDR3 DNA reads TGTGCCAGCAGCTTGTCGCGGAGGGGGCATGGCGAGCAGTACTTC. It is translated as CASSLSRRGHGEQYF.

CDR3 amino acids: CATSDPPFNEQFF. The CDR3 region has the DNA TGTGCCACCAGTGATCCCCCCTTCAATGAGCAGTTCTTC. The chain recombines TRBV24-1 with TRBJ2-1; D gene ambiguous. V gave up 3 bases and J gave up 6 bases, with 8 bases separating them. Germline V lookup: CDR1 KGHDR, CDR2 SFDVKD. CDR3 length: 13 residues.

This clonotype was recorded a few times. The rearrangement joins TRBV25-1 to TRBJ2-3; D uncertain. Trimming pared 4 bases from V and 0 bases from J, leaving 8 bases between. The CDR3 is 14 residues long. Germline V gene data show CDR1 as MGHDK and CDR2 as SYGVNS. The DNA for the CDR3 is TGTGCCAGCAGTGCCAAACTTAGCACAGATACGCAGTATTTT. Its protein product is CASSAKLSTDTQYF.

The J gene is TRBJ1-1, the V gene TRBV19, with D tentatively TRBD1 (6 bases). The germline V gene encodes CDR1 LNHDA and CDR2 SQIVND (reference sequence). The CDR3 spans 14 residues. Trimming shortened V by 3 bases and J by 5 bases, and 13 bases separated the two germline ends. The CDR3 here is CASSIFRGRTEAFF. For the CDR3, the DNA is TGTGCCAGTAGTATTTTTAGGGGGAGAACTGAAGCTTTCTTT. Supplemented by reference TRBV19 and TRBJ1-1, the full variable domain reads DGGITQSPKYLFRKEGQNVTLSCEQNLNHDAMYWYRQDPGQGLRLIYYSQIVNDFQKGDIAEGYSVSREKKESFPLTVTSAQKNPTAFYLCASSIFRGRTEAFFGQGTRLTVV.

The V and J genes are TRBV6-1 and TRBJ1-5; TRBD1 matches 10 bases. This CDR3 has 14 residues. The germline gives CDR1 MNHNS, CDR2 SASEGT. Losses at the gene ends were 5 bases for V and 6 bases for J; bases not matched to a gene: 4. CDR3 coding DNA: TGTGCCAGCAGTCGGGACAGGGGAAGTCAGCCCCAGCATTTT. It translates to CASSRDRGSQPQHF.

This chain joins TRBV11-3 and TRBJ2-1; 7 bases are a match to TRBD2. This CDR3 spans 16 amino acids. Looked up from germline, CDR1 is SGHNT and CDR2 is YENEEA. With 5 bases clipped from V and 7 bases from J, the junction kept 14 bases outside the gene matches. CDR3 DNA: TGTGCCAGCAGCCGCGAATTTGGCGGGAGCCAAAATGAGCAGTTCTTC. Its translation: CASSREFGGSQNEQFF. The full variable domain, with the rest looked up from reference TRBV11-3 and TRBJ2-1, is EAGVVQSPRYKIIEKKQPVAFWCNPISGHNTLYWYLQNLGQGPELLIRYENEEAVDDSQLPKDRFSAERLKGVDSTLKIQPAELGDSAVYLCASSREFGGSQNEQFFGPGTRLTVL.

CDR3 sequence (DNA): TGTGCCAGCGGGGAGGGGCATGGCTACACCTTC. As protein: CASGEGHGYTF. The chain employs TRBV28 and TRBJ1-2, with D maybe TRBD1 (5 bases). Germline CDR1 and CDR2: MDHEN and SYDVKM. Trimming removed 8 bases at V and 6 bases at J, with 10 bases between. The CDR3 sequence is 11 residues long.

This clonotype was detected only a few times. This chain connects TRBV20-1 to TRBJ2-7; 9 bases map to TRBD1. The J segment lost 3 bases and the V segment lost 4 bases, leaving 7 bases of the junction unmatched. This CDR3 is 14 amino acids long. Germline assignment: CDR1 DFQATT and CDR2 SNEGSKA (reference sequence). CDR3 region: CSAIDRGSLYEQYF. The CDR3 DNA reads TGCAGTGCTATCGACAGGGGGTCCCTCTACGAGCAGTACTTC.

This chain connects TRBV7-2 to TRBJ2-1; 8 positions match TRBD1. This CDR3 region has 15 residues. Per the germline V gene, CDR1 is SGHTA and CDR2 is FQGNSA. J gave up 7 bases and V 6 bases, and 11 bases lay outside the gene matches. The CDR3 loop reads CASSTPRQGSNEQFF. The CDR3 DNA reads TGTGCCAGCAGTACTCCCCGACAGGGGTCGAATGAGCAGTTCTTC.

The CDR3 region has the DNA TGCGCCAGCAGCCCGGGACTACGGGCGGGCGAGCAGTACTTC. It codes for CASSPGLRAGEQYF. The rearrangement joins TRBV5-1 to TRBJ2-7; 7 positions match TRBD2. CDR3 length: 14 amino acids. The V and J ends lost 4 bases and 6 bases, in that order; junction bases with no gene match: 10. Germline V gene sequence: CDR1 SGHRS, CDR2 YFSETQ.

The rearrangement links TRBV6-2 or TRBV6-3 to TRBJ2-3; D is uncertain. Looked up from germline, CDR1 is MNHEY and CDR2 is SVGEGT. The CDR3 length is 14 residues. Trimming removed 2 bases at V and 1 base at J, with 7 bases between. In nucleotides, the CDR3 is TGTGCCAGCAGTTACCTGGCCCGCACAGATACGCAGTATTTT. Translating it yields CASSYLARTDTQYF.

This clonotype was seen a handful of times. The chain employs TRBV20-1 and TRBJ1-5; D is uncertain. V dropped 3 bases and J dropped 5 bases, with 8 bases sitting between them. Germline CDR1 DFQATT, CDR2 SNEGSKA (reference sequence). The CDR3 covers 12 residues. As DNA, the CDR3 is TGCAGTGCTAGTCGGAGGGATCAGCCCCAGCATTTT. Amino acids: CSASRRDQPQHF.